This TCR beta chain was found in a study of blood T cell repertoires in COVID-19. Produced via immunoSEQ multiplex PCR; TCRdb's table is partial and in-frame only. This table has about 340,000 clones, over 70% appearing once. Germline V gives CDR1 KGHSH, CDR2 LQKENI. This CDR3 is built from 15 residues. V was pared by 6 bases and J by 2 bases, with 7 bases of the junction left unmatched. The sample was peripheral blood. The chain carries TRBV18 and TRBJ2-7; 10 bases agree with TRBD2. The source of this sequence is a woman aged 45-65 years with COVID-19, enrolled during active disease. This CDR3 reads CASSDRTSGAYEQYF. The CDR3 nucleotides read TGTGCCAGCTCGGATAGGACTAGCGGAGCCTACGAGCAGTACTTC.